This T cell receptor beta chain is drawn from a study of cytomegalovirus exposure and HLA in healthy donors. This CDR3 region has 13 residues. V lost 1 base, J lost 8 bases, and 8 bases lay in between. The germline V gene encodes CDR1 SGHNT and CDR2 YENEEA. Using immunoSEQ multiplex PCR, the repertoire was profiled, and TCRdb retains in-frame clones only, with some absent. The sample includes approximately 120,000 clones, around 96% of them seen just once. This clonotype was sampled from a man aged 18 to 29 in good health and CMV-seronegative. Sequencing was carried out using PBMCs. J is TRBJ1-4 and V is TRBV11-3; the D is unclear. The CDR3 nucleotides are TGTGCCAGCAGCTTAGCGGGGAACGAAAAACTGTTTTTT. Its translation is CASSLAGNEKLFF.